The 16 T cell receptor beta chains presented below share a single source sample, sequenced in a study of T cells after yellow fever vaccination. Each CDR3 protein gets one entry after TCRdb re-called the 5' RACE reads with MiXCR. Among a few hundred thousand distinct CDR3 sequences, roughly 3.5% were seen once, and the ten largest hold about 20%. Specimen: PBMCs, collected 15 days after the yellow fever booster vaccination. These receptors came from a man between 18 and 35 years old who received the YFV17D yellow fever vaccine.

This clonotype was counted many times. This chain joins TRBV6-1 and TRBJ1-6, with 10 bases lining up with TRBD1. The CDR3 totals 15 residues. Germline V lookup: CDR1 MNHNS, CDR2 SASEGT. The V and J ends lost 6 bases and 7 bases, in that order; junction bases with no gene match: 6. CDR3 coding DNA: TGTGCCAGCAGACCCGGACAGGGGGAGAATTCACCCCTCCACTTT. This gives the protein CASRPGQGENSPLHF.

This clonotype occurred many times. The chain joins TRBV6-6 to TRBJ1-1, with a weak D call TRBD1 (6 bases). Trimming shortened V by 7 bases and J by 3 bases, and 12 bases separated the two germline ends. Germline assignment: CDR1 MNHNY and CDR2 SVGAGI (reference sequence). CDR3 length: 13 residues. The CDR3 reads CASTRQAYTEAFF. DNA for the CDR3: TGTGCCAGCACAAGACAGGCCTACACTGAAGCTTTCTTT.

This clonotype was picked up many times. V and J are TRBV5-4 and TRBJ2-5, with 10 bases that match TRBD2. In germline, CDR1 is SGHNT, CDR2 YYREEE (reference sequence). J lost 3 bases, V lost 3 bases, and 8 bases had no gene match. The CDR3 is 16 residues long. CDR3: CASSWLAGAREETQYF. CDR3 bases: TGTGCCAGCAGCTGGCTAGCGGGGGCCCGAGAAGAGACCCAGTACTTC. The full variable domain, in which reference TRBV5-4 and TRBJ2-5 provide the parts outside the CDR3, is ETGVTQSPTHLIKTRGQQVTLRCSSQSGHNTVSWYQQALGQGPQFIFQYYREEENGRGNFPPRFSGLQFPNYSSELNVNALELDDSALYLCASSWLAGAREETQYFGPGTRLLVL.

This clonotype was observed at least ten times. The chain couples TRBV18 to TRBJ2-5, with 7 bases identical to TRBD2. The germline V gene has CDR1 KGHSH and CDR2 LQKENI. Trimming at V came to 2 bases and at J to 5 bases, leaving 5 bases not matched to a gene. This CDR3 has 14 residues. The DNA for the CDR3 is TGTGCCAGCTCACCAAGCGCTAGCGGTGAGACCCAGTACTTC. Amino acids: CASSPSASGETQYF.

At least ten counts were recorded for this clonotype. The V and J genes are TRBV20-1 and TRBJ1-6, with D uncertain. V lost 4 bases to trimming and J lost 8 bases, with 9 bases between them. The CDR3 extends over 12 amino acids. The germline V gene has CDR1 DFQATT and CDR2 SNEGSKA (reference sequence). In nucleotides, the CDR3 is TGCAGTGCTATAGAAAACTATTCACCCCTCCACTTT. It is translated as CSAIENYSPLHF.

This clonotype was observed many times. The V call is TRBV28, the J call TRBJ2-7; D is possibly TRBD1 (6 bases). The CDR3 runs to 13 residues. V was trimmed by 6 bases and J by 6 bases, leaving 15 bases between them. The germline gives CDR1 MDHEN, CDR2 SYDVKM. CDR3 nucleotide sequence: TGTGCCAGCAGGACTACAGGGTTCTCCGAGCAGTACGTC. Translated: CASRTTGFSEQYV.

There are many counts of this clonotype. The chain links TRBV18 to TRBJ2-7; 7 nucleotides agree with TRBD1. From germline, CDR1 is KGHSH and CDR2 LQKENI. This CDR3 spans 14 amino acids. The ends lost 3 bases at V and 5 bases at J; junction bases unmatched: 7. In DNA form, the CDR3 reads TGTGCCAGCTCACCCCGACAGGGAACGGACGAGCAGTACGTC. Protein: CASSPRQGTDEQYV.

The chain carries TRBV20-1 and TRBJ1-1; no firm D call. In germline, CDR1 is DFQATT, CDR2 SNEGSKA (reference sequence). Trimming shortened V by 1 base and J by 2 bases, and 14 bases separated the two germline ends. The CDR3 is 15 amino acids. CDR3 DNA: TGCAGTGCTAGAGGGACCGTCCCGCTTAACACTGAAGCTTTCTTT. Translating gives CSARGTVPLNTEAFF.

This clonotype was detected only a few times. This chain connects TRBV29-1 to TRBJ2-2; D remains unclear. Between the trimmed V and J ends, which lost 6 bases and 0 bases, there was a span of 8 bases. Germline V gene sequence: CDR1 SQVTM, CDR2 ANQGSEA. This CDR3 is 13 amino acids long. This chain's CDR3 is CSVHDPNTGELFF. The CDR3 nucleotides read TGCAGCGTCCACGACCCGAACACCGGGGAGCTGTTTTTT.

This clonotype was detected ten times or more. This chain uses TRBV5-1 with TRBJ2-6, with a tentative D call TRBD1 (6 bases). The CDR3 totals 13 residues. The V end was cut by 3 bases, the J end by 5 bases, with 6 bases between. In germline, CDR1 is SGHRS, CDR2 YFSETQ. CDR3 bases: TGCGCCAGCAGCTGGGACAGGGCCAACGTCCTGACTTTC. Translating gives CASSWDRANVLTF.

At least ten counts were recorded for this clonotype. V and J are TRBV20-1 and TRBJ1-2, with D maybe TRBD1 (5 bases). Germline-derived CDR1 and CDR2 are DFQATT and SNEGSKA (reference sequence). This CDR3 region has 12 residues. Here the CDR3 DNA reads TGCAGCAAAGGACACCCTCGAGGAGGCTACACCTTC. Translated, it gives CSKGHPRGGYTF.

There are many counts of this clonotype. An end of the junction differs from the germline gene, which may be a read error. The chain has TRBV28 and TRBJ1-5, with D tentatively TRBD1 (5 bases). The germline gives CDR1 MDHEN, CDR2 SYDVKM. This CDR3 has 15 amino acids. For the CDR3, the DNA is TGCGCCAGCAGCTTGGGTGGGGGTGGCAATCAGCCCCAGCATTTT. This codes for CASSLGGGGNQPQHF.

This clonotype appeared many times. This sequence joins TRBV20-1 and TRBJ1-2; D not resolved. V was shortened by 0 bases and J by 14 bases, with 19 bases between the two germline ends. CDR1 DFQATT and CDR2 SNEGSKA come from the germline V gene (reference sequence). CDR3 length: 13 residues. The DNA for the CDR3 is TGCAGTGCTAGAGATCAGGAGAAGATCGAAGGAACCTTC. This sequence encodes CSARDQEKIEGTF.

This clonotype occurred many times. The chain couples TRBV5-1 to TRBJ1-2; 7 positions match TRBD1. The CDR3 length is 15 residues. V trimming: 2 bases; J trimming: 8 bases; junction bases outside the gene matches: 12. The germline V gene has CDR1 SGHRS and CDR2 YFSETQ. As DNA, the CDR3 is TGCGCCAGCAGCTTCCGTCGGACAGGATCGGAAGGCTACACCTTC. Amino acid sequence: CASSFRRTGSEGYTF.

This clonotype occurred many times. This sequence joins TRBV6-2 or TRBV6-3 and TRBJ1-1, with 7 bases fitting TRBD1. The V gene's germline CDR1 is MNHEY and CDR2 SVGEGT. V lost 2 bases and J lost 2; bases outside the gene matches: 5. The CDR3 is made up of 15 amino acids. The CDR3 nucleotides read TGTGCCAGCAGTTACGGGACAGACCATAACACTGAAGCTTTCTTT. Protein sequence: CASSYGTDHNTEAFF.

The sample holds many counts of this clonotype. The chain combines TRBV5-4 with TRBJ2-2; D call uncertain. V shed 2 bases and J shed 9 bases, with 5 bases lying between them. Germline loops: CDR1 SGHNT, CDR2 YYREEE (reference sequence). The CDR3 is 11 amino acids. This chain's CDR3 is CASSLGRELFF. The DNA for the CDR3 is TGTGCCAGCAGCTTAGGGAGGGAGCTGTTTTTT.